This T cell receptor beta chain emerged from a study of cytomegalovirus exposure and HLA in healthy donors. Study-level points and caveats: Later, an analysis showed that TCR beta chains associated with HLA were more clonally expanded than others that were equally common.

On this clone: Antigen specificity is unknown. An end of the junction does not agree with germline; a read error may underlie this. This sample includes further DNA sequences coding for the same CDR3.

Germline V CDR1 and CDR2: MNHEY, SMNVEV (reference sequence). The CDR3 sequence is 14 residues long. The study ran its PCR with 60 Vbeta and 13 Jbeta primers. Clones were read by immunoSEQ multiplex PCR, and TCRdb kept only the in-frame ones, dropping some. This repertoire shows 170,000 or so clones, about four fifths found once; its top ten account for 0.38%. The sequence derives from a boy aged 2 to 10 in good health and CMV-seronegative. This sequence joins TRBV27 and TRBJ2-7, with a possible D match to TRBD2 (6 bases). The sequenced sample was PBMCs. The CDR3 DNA sequence: TGTGCCTGTCGTCGGGATCGGGACTCCTACGAACAGTACTTC. As protein: CACRRDRDSYEQYF.